A selection of T cell receptor beta chains follows, all from one sample in a study of blood T cell repertoires in COVID-19. Measured with immunoSEQ multiplex PCR; TCRdb has only the in-frame clones, and not every one. Here the sample spans about 430,000 clones, roughly nine tenths being singletons. Sequencing input: PBMCs or T cells enriched from blood (not recorded which). The receptors stem from a man between 25 and 39 years old who had recovered from COVID-19. CDR3s include the opening cysteine and the closing phenylalanine or tryptophan. Some rows have no size entry. The others give once, few or many, or a class for an expanded clone.

TRBV7-3 | . | CASSLRLAGTGELFF
TRBV13 | once | CASSDGGLYEQYF
TRBV28 | . | CASSLRGLSSSYEQYF
TRBV14 | . | CASSQDFSEAFF
TRBV28 | . | CASSLRPAGGGELFF
TRBV3-1/TRBV3-2 | . | CASSRGETRNTEAFF
TRBV19 | . | CASSISATSGYNEQFF
TRBV30 | . | CAWSVLDGSEQYF
TRBV28 | . | CASSTLRAGEEKLFF
TRBV12-5 | . | CASGLESGPQHF
TRBV24-1 | . | CATSETGTGQPEQFF
TRBV5-1 | . | CASSRRPGQSSYEQYF
TRBV19 | . | CASSQGNSYEQYF
TRBV28 | few | CASRSDRGYEQYF
TRBV7-9 | . | CASSYHRGQETQYF
TRBV11-2 | . | CASSQPGTGVGAFF
TRBV5-1 | . | CASSKPGLETGELFF
TRBV5-1 | . | CASSARTGAETQYF
TRBV7-9 | . | CASSLPSGSYYGYTF
TRBV13 | . | CASSAPGQGAGSPLHF
TRBV6-5 | . | CASSLGLAERDTQYF
TRBV5-5 | . | CASSTGTDYEQYF
TRBV7-2 | . | CASSTDSSGANVLTF
TRBV29-1 | . | CSGRTESYEQYF
TRBV7-6 | . | CASSSGTVAGELFF
TRBV11-2 | few | CASNPRGAGVEQYF
TRBV9 | . | CASSVSMGQDEKLFF
TRBV5-1 | . | CASSLALLSSYNEQFF
TRBV11-3 | . | CASSAGTGDYNEQFF
TRBV5-1 | . | CASSRTQQGTSGNTIYF
TRBV2 | . | CASRPLVTDTQYF
TRBV14 | . | CASSQRSDREAFF
TRBV5-1 | . | CASSLVGGKSSYEQYF
TRBV7-8 | . | CASSSEWRAATYNEQFF
TRBV5-1 | . | CASTRTGGLNEKLFF
TRBV11-2 | . | CASSLEPRAGGYTF
TRBV19 | . | CASSTGQKYNEQFF
TRBV5-1 | . | CASSLGQGGGSTEAFF
TRBV5-1 | . | CASSLDFFYNEQFF
TRBV11-2 | . | CASSLRASGLRDEQFF
TRBV12-3/TRBV12-4 | . | CASSLGQYGYTF
TRBV5-8 | once | CATARGTSSNNEQFF
TRBV10-3 | . | CAISDGRAGAASEQYF
TRBV7-7 | . | CAIYRKREEGTGELFF
TRBV3-1/TRBV3-2 | . | CASSLDRGFGNTIYF
TRBV6-5 | . | CASSQPGQNYEQYF
TRBV10-3 | . | CAIGTAGGPITGELFF
TRBV28 | . | CASSLTGGYYGYTF
TRBV5-1 | . | CASSLSLAGAGELFF
TRBV9 | . | CASSVGTSGSSVIEQYF
TRBV7-9 | few | CASTIPGTENTGELFF
TRBV3-1/TRBV3-2 | . | CASSQGGGAIDTQYF
TRBV5-3 | . | CARSTLYRGKEKLFF
TRBV28 | . | CASSLPGASGNTIYF
TRBV29-1 | . | CSVVAADTQYF
TRBV5-5 | few | CASSPRRGGTTGELFF
TRBV5-4 | . | CASSRGGDTGELFF
TRBV27 | . | CASSLRTGENSPLHF
TRBV18 | once | CASSLQPGPTNTEAFF